This T cell receptor beta chain was sequenced during a study of a mutant IDH1 vaccine in newly diagnosed glioma. Regarding time point: week 47, end of study. Doses of 300 ug of mutant IDH1 20-mer peptide were given with topical imiquimod. Diagnosis in the donors showed new WHO grade 3 or 4 astrocytomas that were IDH1-mutant and ATRX-lost. Germline V gene sequence: CDR1 LGHNA, CDR2 YSLEER. This CDR3 contains 14 residues. Trimming took off 5 bases at V and 7 bases at J, with 12 bases between the two ends. Only in-frame clones appear in the TCRdb table, and some are missing; sequencing was by immunoSEQ multiplex PCR. The top ten clones hold approximately 5.4% of a sample with about 83,000 clones, around four fifths of them seen once. A word on this clone: The target antigen is unknown.

V is TRBV4-3 and J is TRBJ1-6; maybe TRBD1 (6 bases). The specimen comprised PBMCs, sampled from a glioma patient whose treatment included an IDH1 peptide vaccine. The source of this sequence is a man aged 35 to 55 with glioma. CDR3 sequence (DNA): TGCGCCAGCAGCTCCGGCAGGGGAAATTCACCCCTCCACTTT. This codes for CASSSGRGNSPLHF.